The 21 T cell receptor beta chains listed next were all sequenced from one sample in a study of CD8+ T cells in alopecia areata. Sequencing relied on a cDNA template that was reverse transcribed from extracted RNA. The repertoire was sequenced with immunoSEQ multiplex PCR; TCRdb's copy has only in-frame clones and lacks some. The table shows more than 200,000 clones, with 40% to 55% occurring only once. Treatment here: oral pan-JAK inhibitor, 5-10 mg twice daily. Sequenced material: CD4+ T cells sorted from blood, taken around week 36, from a patient treated with tofacitinib. Receptors originate from a human donor with alopecia areata.

This clone has at least ten counts. This chain connects TRBV23-1 to TRBJ1-1; D perhaps matches TRBD1 (5 bases). TRBV23-1 falls under the ORF class, with uncertain function. Trimming shortened V by 7 bases and J by 1 base, and 13 bases separated the two germline ends. The CDR3 loop spans 14 amino acids. This chain's CDR3 is CASTRGPGNTEAFF. CDR3 nucleotides: TGCGCCAGCACCCGGGGCCCGGGGAACACTGAAGCTTTCTTT.

This clone has just one count. The J gene is TRBJ1-2, the V gene TRBV9; D unresolved. V lost 3 bases and J 8 bases, leaving 8 bases between the germline ends. The germline V gene encodes CDR1 SGDLS and CDR2 YYNGEE. This CDR3 has 11 residues. CDR3 residues: CASSDISGYTF. In nucleotides, the CDR3 is TGTGCCAGCAGCGACATCTCGGGCTACACCTTC.

This clone is labeled as medium-sized. The chain carries TRBV11-3 and TRBJ2-5, with 8 nucleotides matching TRBD1. The CDR3 sequence is 15 residues long. Looked up from germline, CDR1 is SGHNT and CDR2 is YENEEA. V trimming: 1 base; J trimming: 5 bases; junction bases outside the gene matches: 6. CDR3 loop: CASSLGGTGGETQYF. Written as DNA, the CDR3 is TGTGCCAGCAGCTTAGGTGGGACAGGAGGGGAGACCCAGTACTTC.

This clone was detected only a few times. The chain links TRBV6-1 to TRBJ2-3; D is uncertain. This CDR3 contains 12 residues. Trimming pared 4 bases from V and 4 bases from J, leaving 6 bases between. Germline V gene lookup returns CDR1 MNHNS and CDR2 SASEGT. CDR3 in DNA: TGTGCCAGCAGTGGGGGTTCAGATACGCAGTATTTT. Protein: CASSGGSDTQYF.

The chain has TRBV2 and TRBJ1-2; D is perhaps TRBD1 (5 bases). Trimming removed 3 bases from V and 8 bases from J, with 13 bases in between. The length of the CDR3 is 13 residues. Germline V gene lookup returns CDR1 SNHLY and CDR2 FYNNEI. CDR3 sequence reads: CASSDRSGRGYTF. The DNA of the CDR3 is TGTGCCAGCAGTGATAGGTCAGGGAGAGGCTACACCTTC.

The genes are TRBV30 and TRBJ1-1; a possible D gene is TRBD1 (6 bases). CDR1 is GTSNPN and CDR2 is SVGIG in the germline V gene (reference sequence). V lost 0 bases to trimming and J lost 6 bases, with 11 bases between them. The CDR3 runs to 13 residues. Written as DNA, the CDR3 is TGTGCCTGGAGTGTACGCAGGGGCGCTGAAGCTTTCTTT. Residues: CAWSVRRGAEAFF.

There are a few counts of this clone. This rearrangement joins TRBV29-1 to TRBJ2-1; D gene unclear. There are 14 residues in the CDR3. Per germline, CDR1 SQVTM and CDR2 ANQGSEA. The V end lost 1 base, the J end lost 5 bases, and 12 bases lay between the germline ends. The CDR3 DNA sequence: TGCAGCGTTGAAGTCTCAGTGGCAGACAATGAGCAGTTCTTC. This gives the protein CSVEVSVADNEQFF.

This CDR3 reads CASTNNLNVLTF. DNA of the CDR3: TGTGCCAGCACCAACAACTTGAACGTCCTGACTTTC. The gene calls are TRBV6-1 and TRBJ2-6; D remains unclear. The CDR3 runs to 12 residues. Germline CDR1 is MNHNS and CDR2 is SASEGT. With 7 bases removed from V and 10 bases from J, the gap between germline ends came to 11 bases.

This clone was seen only a few times. This sequence joins TRBV10-3 and TRBJ1-2; tentative D call: TRBD1 (5 bases). Germline CDR1 and CDR2: ENHRY and SYGVKD. The CDR3 loop spans 14 amino acids. With 6 bases removed from V and 9 bases from J, the gap between germline ends came to 20 bases. In DNA, the CDR3 is TGTGCCATCAGAGGACAATCGGAGCTAGGAAGCTACACCTTC. This codes for CAIRGQSELGSYTF.

This rearrangement joins TRBV11-2 to TRBJ2-7; 10 bases are a match to TRBD1. The CDR3 loop spans 15 amino acids. Germline V gene data show CDR1 as SGHAT and CDR2 as FQNNGV. The ends lost 6 bases at V and 5 bases at J; junction bases unmatched: 10. CDR3 sequence: CASRAFGTGDNEQYF. In DNA, the CDR3 is TGTGCCAGCAGAGCTTTTGGGACAGGGGATAACGAGCAGTACTTC.

The chain links TRBV10-2 to TRBJ2-7; D call uncertain. Germline loops: CDR1 WSHSY, CDR2 SAAADI. This CDR3 has 12 amino acids. V lost 3 bases, J lost 4 bases, and 7 bases lay in between. The CDR3 coding sequence is TGCGCCAGCAGTGATACCAGGTACGAGCAGTACTTC. This sequence encodes CASSDTRYEQYF.

This clone was observed a handful of times. The CDR3: CAIRRTSGKDTGELFF. The CDR3 bases are TGTGCCATCAGGAGGACTAGCGGGAAGGACACCGGGGAGCTGTTTTTT. This rearrangement joins TRBV10-3 to TRBJ2-2; TRBD2 agrees at 12 bases. Germline CDR1 is ENHRY and CDR2 is SYGVKD. The V segment lost 6 bases and the J segment 3 bases; nucleotides outside the gene matches: 5. The CDR3 extends over 16 amino acids.

The V gene is TRBV29-1, the J gene TRBJ1-3, with 8 bases fitting TRBD1. Germline CDR1 and CDR2: SQVTM and ANQGSEA. Trimming cost V 4 bases and J 0 bases; bases outside gene matches: 5. This CDR3 contains 15 residues. The CDR3 loop is CSVGQGALSGNTIYF. The CDR3 DNA is TGCAGCGTTGGTCAGGGGGCCCTCTCTGGAAACACCATATATTTT.

The chain combines TRBV7-2 with TRBJ2-7; 14 nucleotides line up with TRBD2. The CDR3 sequence is 14 residues long. J gave up 5 bases and V 9 bases, and 6 bases lay outside the gene matches. Germline CDR1 is SGHTA and CDR2 is FQGNSA. In nucleotides, the CDR3 is TGTGCCAGTGGGACTAGCGGGAGTCTCAACGAGCAGTACTTC. It translates to CASGTSGSLNEQYF.

This chain joins TRBV11-2 and TRBJ2-7; D is perhaps TRBD1 (5 bases). The germline V and J ends were trimmed by 5 bases and 2 bases, with 7 bases remaining between them. The CDR3 runs 12 residues. The germline V gene encodes CDR1 SGHAT and CDR2 FQNNGV. CDR3: CASSPDTYEQYF. In DNA form, the CDR3 reads TGTGCCAGCAGCCCGGACACCTACGAGCAGTACTTC.

This chain connects TRBV18 to TRBJ2-5; D not resolved. Trimming shortened V by 3 bases and J by 1 base, and 9 bases separated the two germline ends. CDR3 length: 14 residues. The germline V gene has CDR1 KGHSH and CDR2 LQKENI. The CDR3 sequence: CASSPVVSQETQYF. The CDR3 DNA follows: TGTGCCAGCTCACCTGTCGTGTCCCAAGAGACCCAGTACTTC.

The rearrangement joins TRBV11-2 to TRBJ2-1; 8 bases fit TRBD2. Unmatched junction bases numbered 10, after V lost 8 bases and J lost 7 bases. CDR3 size: 14 residues. The germline gives CDR1 SGHAT, CDR2 FQNNGV. In DNA, the CDR3 is TGTGCCAGCGGCCCCGTAGCGGGAACTAATGAGCAGTTCTTC. Amino acid sequence: CASGPVAGTNEQFF. Using reference TRBV11-2 and TRBJ2-1 for the parts outside the CDR3, the full variable domain is EAGVAQSPRYKIIEKRQSVAFWCNPISGHATLYWYQQILGQGPKLLIQFQNNGVVDDSQLPKDRFSAERLKGVDSTLKIQPAKLEDSAVYLCASGPVAGTNEQFFGPGTRLTVL.

V gene TRBV7-3 combines with J gene TRBJ2-5; no clear D. In germline, CDR1 is SGHTA, CDR2 FQGTGA. The CDR3 contains 12 residues. Trimming stripped 3 bases from V and 4 bases from J, with 6 bases between. In DNA, the CDR3 is TGTGCCAGCAGCTTCTCGGGAGAGACCCAGTACTTC. Protein: CASSFSGETQYF.

The table lists this clone with a few counts. The rearrangement links TRBV5-1 to TRBJ2-1; possible D gene TRBD2, 6 bases. This CDR3 has 17 amino acids. V lost 4 bases, J lost 2 bases, and 19 bases lay in between. The germline gives CDR1 SGHRS, CDR2 YFSETQ. The CDR3 region is CASSPGTLASAYNEQFF. The DNA for the CDR3 is TGCGCCAGCAGCCCGGGGACCCTAGCGAGTGCCTACAATGAGCAGTTCTTC.

This clone was counted a few times. The chain has TRBV18 and TRBJ2-3, with unresolved D. The CDR3 totals 13 residues. V lost 2 bases and J 4 bases, leaving 7 bases between the germline ends. The germline V gene encodes CDR1 KGHSH and CDR2 LQKENI. In nucleotides, the CDR3 is TGTGCCAGCTCACCAGGGCCGCCAGATACGCAGTATTTT. This translates into CASSPGPPDTQYF.

This clone turned up a few times. The J gene is TRBJ1-1, the V gene TRBV11-1; unclear D gene. The CDR3 length is 13 residues. V was trimmed by 1 base and J by 0 bases, leaving 3 bases between them. The germline CDR1 and CDR2 sequences are SGHAT and FQDESV (reference sequence). Written as DNA, the CDR3 is TGTGCCAGCAGCTTAGAGATGAACACTGAAGCTTTCTTT. It translates to CASSLEMNTEAFF.